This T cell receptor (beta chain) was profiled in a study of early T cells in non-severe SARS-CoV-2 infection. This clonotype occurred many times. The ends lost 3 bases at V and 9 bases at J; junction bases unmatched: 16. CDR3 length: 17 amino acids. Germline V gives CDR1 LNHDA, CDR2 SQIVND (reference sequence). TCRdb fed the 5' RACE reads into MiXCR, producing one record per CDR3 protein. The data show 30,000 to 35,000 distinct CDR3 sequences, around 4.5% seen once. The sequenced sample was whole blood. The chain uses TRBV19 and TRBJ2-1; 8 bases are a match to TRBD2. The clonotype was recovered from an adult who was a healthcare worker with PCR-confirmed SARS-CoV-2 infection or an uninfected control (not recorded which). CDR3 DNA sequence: TGTGCCAGTAGTATCCAGGTCGGGCGGGGGGCCCAGGGTGAGCAGTTCTTC. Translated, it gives CASSIQVGRGAQGEQFF.